This entry concerns a single T cell receptor (beta chain). As yet, its antigen is unknown. This sample was taken from a study of response to subunit inactivated influenza vaccine. Study-wide results and limits: The study's authors posited that every seasonal influenza vaccination enlists few new T cells.

Germline CDR1 GTSNPN, CDR2 SVGIG (reference sequence). The V and J ends lost 3 bases and 2 bases respectively, with 12 bases between them. This CDR3 is 14 amino acids long. TCRdb analysed the RT-PCR reads with MiXCR anew, one entry per CDR3 protein. This sample has about 570,000 distinct CDR3 sequences, with roughly 12% found just once. The sample was also reused in another study, on T cells expressing NK-cell markers. That source reports: Beta-chain TCR cDNA was generated via 5'RACE template switching with UMIs. The TCR beta repertoires were obtained from sorted CD3+CD56+NKG2C+, CD3+CD56+NKG2C- and CD3+CD56-NKG2C+ T cells. HCMV seropositivity characterized most of the eight sequenced donors, and seronegativity one.

The sequence was obtained from a middle-aged man who received an inactivated influenza vaccine. This sample comprised PBMCs from blood, obtained on the day of vaccination. The chain links TRBV30 to TRBJ2-3, with a possible D match to TRBD2 (6 bases). DNA for the CDR3: TGTGCCTGGAGCTCCGGGACTGCCACAGATACGCAGTATTTT. Protein: CAWSSGTATDTQYF.